Listed below are T cell receptor beta chains from one sample, sequenced in a study of blood T cell repertoires in COVID-19. The table came from immunoSEQ multiplex PCR; TCRdb's copy has only in-frame clones and leaves some out. Of around 250,000 clones listed, 86% are singletons. The sample taken for sequencing was peripheral blood. Receptors were obtained from a man aged 18 to 35 with active or convalescent COVID-19. The CDR3 runs from the conserved cysteine through the conserved F or W. A D gene is named only where the DNA matches it firmly. Expanded clones get a size class; other rows say once, few or many, or leave the size out.

clone_size,v_call,d_call,j_call,cdr3_nt,cdr3_aa
once,TRBV6-5,TRBD1,TRBJ2-2,TGTGCCAGCAGGTATAGGACAGGGAGTCCCGGGGAGCTGTTTTTT,CASRYRTGSPGELFF
once,TRBV4-3,.,TRBJ1-4,TGCGCCAGCAGCCAGGGGGGGGGCGTTGAAAAACTGTTTTTT,CASSQGGGVEKLFF
.,TRBV2,.,TRBJ2-6,TGTGCCAGCAGTGTAACGGGAGCCTCTGGGGCCAACGTCCTGACTTTC,CASSVTGASGANVLTF
once,TRBV19,TRBD2,TRBJ2-7,TGTGCCAGTAGTATGGGGCCTAGCGGGAGACCGCCCTACGAGCAGTACTTC,CASSMGPSGRPPYEQYF
.,TRBV7-3,TRBD1,TRBJ1-1,TGTGCCAGCAGCAAAACAGGGGGGGCCACTGAAGCTTTCTTT,CASSKTGGATEAFF
.,TRBV19,.,TRBJ1-3,TGTGCCAGTAGTATCGGCGGCGGCCTAAACACCATATATTTT,CASSIGGGLNTIYF
.,TRBV12-5,.,TRBJ2-7,TGTGCTAGTGGTCAAGGACACCTCTACGAGCAGTACTTC,CASGQGHLYEQYF
.,TRBV5-1,.,TRBJ2-3,TGCGCCAGCAGCTTGCACACTAGCTCGGAGACGCAGTATTTT,CASSLHTSSETQYF
.,TRBV5-1,.,TRBJ2-5,TGCGCCAGCAGCTTCAGAGAGACCCAGTACTTC,CASSFRETQYF
once,TRBV28,.,TRBJ2-4,TGTGCCAGCAGCGGGGGACAGATAGCCAAAAACATTCAGTACTTC,CASSGGQIAKNIQYF
.,TRBV5-1,TRBD2,TRBJ2-7,TGCGCCAGCAGCCGGACGCCGGCGGGACTAGGATCCTACGAGCAGTACTTC,CASSRTPAGLGSYEQYF
.,TRBV2,TRBD1,TRBJ1-4,TGTGCCAGCAGTGGTCAGGGGGCGTCTAATGAAAAACTGTTTTTT,CASSGQGASNEKLFF
.,TRBV2,.,TRBJ1-6,TGTGCCAGCACTCCACAGGGCGGAGGATCACCCCTCCACTTT,CASTPQGGGSPLHF
many,TRBV6-5,TRBD2,TRBJ2-1,TGTGCCAGCAGTTTTGTAATGCTAGCGGGGTATAATGAGCAGTTCTTC,CASSFVMLAGYNEQFF
.,TRBV5-4,TRBD2,TRBJ2-7,TGTGCCAGCAGCTTGTTACCTAGCGGGCCGTACGAGCAGTACTTC,CASSLLPSGPYEQYF
.,TRBV7-2,TRBD2,TRBJ2-2,TGTGCCAGCAGCCAAAGCGGGAGGTACGACGGGGAGCTGTTTTTT,CASSQSGRYDGELFF
.,TRBV29-1,.,TRBJ2-2,TGCAGCGTGAGTCGGGGCACCGGGGAGCTGTTTTTT,CSVSRGTGELFF
.,TRBV6-5,.,TRBJ1-2,TGTGCCAGCAGCTCCGGGTCCGTAAATTCCTATGGCTACACCTTC,CASSSGSVNSYGYTF
.,TRBV6-5,TRBD1,TRBJ2-2,TGTGCCAGCATTTTCTACAGGGGGCTCACCGGGGAGCTGTTTTTT,CASIFYRGLTGELFF
.,TRBV10-3,.,TRBJ1-2,TGTGCCATCAGTGAGTCCCCCAGGGTGGGCTACACCTTC,CAISESPRVGYTF
.,TRBV2,.,TRBJ1-4,TGTGCCAGCAAACCTCAAACAGGGTTGGGTGAAAAACTGTTTTTT,CASKPQTGLGEKLFF
.,TRBV30,TRBD1,TRBJ1-1,TGTGCCTGGAGCGGAACAGGGGTGTATCCTGAAGCTTTCTTT,CAWSGTGVYPEAFF
.,TRBV7-9,TRBD1,TRBJ2-1,TGTGCCAGCAGTTCAGGGACAGGGGTTTTCAATGAGCAGTTCTTC,CASSSGTGVFNEQFF
.,TRBV30,TRBD1,TRBJ1-2,TGTGCCTGGAGCCGCAGGGGGCATCAGGGCTACACCTTC,CAWSRRGHQGYTF
.,TRBV10-3,.,TRBJ2-7,TGTGCCATCAGTGAGGAGTCAGGGTTTTGGACCTACGAGCAGTACTTC,CAISEESGFWTYEQYF
.,TRBV9,TRBD1,TRBJ2-2,TGTGCCAGCAGCGCTCAGGGGGCCGGGGAGCTGTTTTTT,CASSAQGAGELFF
.,TRBV11-2,.,TRBJ2-7,TGTGCCAGCAGCTTACACTACGAGCAGTACTTC,CASSLHYEQYF
.,TRBV5-1,TRBD2,TRBJ2-4,TGCGCCAGCAGCGGGGGCCTAGCGGGTAGAGGTTTACTAGCCAAAAACATTCAGTACTTC,CASSGGLAGRGLLAKNIQYF
once,TRBV12-3/TRBV12-4,.,TRBJ2-7,TGTGCCAGCAGTTTTGAGGCGTACTACGAGCAGTACTTC,CASSFEAYYEQYF
.,TRBV11-2,.,TRBJ1-2,TGTGCCAGCAGCCCGATGACGGGTAACTATGGCTACACCTTC,CASSPMTGNYGYTF
once,TRBV19,.,TRBJ1-5,TGTGCCAGTAATTCACCAGGGGCCGGCAATCAGCCCCAGCATTTT,CASNSPGAGNQPQHF
.,TRBV7-3,TRBD1,TRBJ1-1,TGTGCCAGCAGCAAGACAGGGAGGAGTGAAGCTTTCTTT,CASSKTGRSEAFF
.,TRBV20-1,.,TRBJ1-4,TGCAGTGCTTGGAGAGGAGAAAAACTGTTTTTT,CSAWRGEKLFF
.,TRBV30,.,TRBJ2-2,TGTGCCTGGAGTTATAGTAACACCGGGGAGCTGTTTTTT,CAWSYSNTGELFF
.,TRBV2,.,TRBJ2-6,TGTGCCAGCACATACCGGGACTCTGGGGCCAACGTCCTGACTTTC,CASTYRDSGANVLTF
.,TRBV13,TRBD1,TRBJ1-6,TGTGCCAGCAGCCGAACCGGGACAGGGGGGAATAATTCACCCCTCCACTTT,CASSRTGTGGNNSPLHF
.,TRBV6-2/TRBV6-3,TRBD1,TRBJ2-7,TGTGCCAGCAGTATGCAGGGGGCGAAACGGCAGTACTTC,CASSMQGAKRQYF
.,TRBV28,.,TRBJ2-2,TGTGCGTCATCAGCGTTCCCCGGGGAGCTGTTTTTT,CASSAFPGELFF
.,TRBV12-3/TRBV12-4,.,TRBJ2-2,TGTGCCAGCAGTTTATTAGTGGGGGAGCTGTTTTTT,CASSLLVGELFF
.,TRBV6-5,.,TRBJ1-1,TGTGCCAGCAGCCCCGGGAGTGAAGCTTTCTTT,CASSPGSEAFF
.,TRBV3-1/TRBV3-2,.,TRBJ2-1,TGTGCCAGCAGCCAAGACCTTAGTGGCGGGGCCGGGTACAATGAGCAGTTCTTC,CASSQDLSGGAGYNEQFF